This TCR beta chain was profiled in a study of blood T cell repertoires in COVID-19. Study in general: COVID-19 samples from acute and convalescent phases originated in the United States, Italy and Spain. T cells, B-cell-depleted T cells, or PBMCs supplied cDNA or gDNA.

The CDR3 has 16 amino acids. Germline V gives CDR1 MDHEN, CDR2 SYDVKM. J lost 0 bases, V lost 5 bases, and 7 bases had no gene match. In the original processing: Nucleated cell number was recorded as an estimate derived from reference gene primer amplification. This table comes from immunoSEQ multiplex PCR, and its TCRdb copy is limited to in-frame clones, with some not included. D and trimming come from the DNA, and the V and J calls and clone size come from that table. This sample has under 300,000 clones, with roughly nine tenths found just once. The chain is built from TRBV28 and TRBJ1-3; 7 bases align to TRBD1. The specimen was peripheral blood. The receptor comes from a man between 60 and 70 years old with acute or convalescent COVID-19. Written as DNA, the CDR3 is TGTGCCAGCAGTACTAGGACAGGAATCTCTGGAAACACCATATATTTT. Translated, it gives CASSTRTGISGNTIYF.